These 20 T cell receptor beta chains came from one sample sequenced in a study of monozygotic twins with inflammatory bowel disease. No DNA is given; TCRdb re-called the 5' RACE reads and lists each CDR3 protein once. The sample table sets out more than 95,000 distinct CDR3 sequences. Sequences were obtained from blood. The source of these receptors is a human donor with ulcerative colitis or Crohn's disease, or a healthy co-twin of an affected twin (not recorded which).

CDR3 amino acids: CASSLKGRYGYTF. The rearrangement joins TRBV27 to TRBJ1-2. The germline V gene encodes CDR1 MNHEY and CDR2 SMNVEV (reference sequence). CDR3 length equals 13 residues.

The J gene is TRBJ2-3, the V gene TRBV5-1. The CDR3 loop spans 14 amino acids. Germline values: CDR1 SGHRS, CDR2 YFSETQ. CDR3 region: CASSLESSTDTQYF.

The rearrangement uses TRBV6-5 and TRBJ2-1; the D call of TRBD2 rests on TCRdb alone, since no DNA is present to check it. The CDR3 is made up of 16 amino acids. CDR1 MNHEY and CDR2 SVGAGI come from the germline V gene. The CDR3 protein is CASSYSLAGGPNEQFF.

J is TRBJ1-2 and V is TRBV7-9; lacking DNA, the TRBD1 call made by TCRdb goes unchecked. Germline V gene data show CDR1 as SEHNR and CDR2 as FQNEAQ (reference sequence). The CDR3 is made up of 16 amino acids. CDR3 amino acids: CASSPPGTRPKYGYTF.

V is TRBV24-1 and J is TRBJ1-5; the D call from TCRdb, TRBD1, cannot be confirmed without DNA. The CDR3 covers 14 residues. The V gene's germline CDR1 is KGHDR and CDR2 SFDVKD. CDR3 region: CATSDSRGGQPQHF.

V is TRBV29-1 and J is TRBJ2-7; TCRdb's D gene call, TRBD1, goes unchecked for lack of DNA. The CDR3 length is 14 residues. Germline CDR1 and CDR2: SQVTM and ANQGSEA. CDR3 residues: CSVGAGTGVAEQYF.

This chain links TRBV5-6 with TRBJ1-1. The CDR3 runs to 13 residues. Germline values: CDR1 SGHDT, CDR2 YYEEEE. The CDR3 here is CASSLNWGTEAFF.

This rearrangement joins TRBV9 to TRBJ1-4; TCRdb designates TRBD1, a call that cannot be tested without DNA. Germline V gives CDR1 SGDLS, CDR2 YYNGEE. This CDR3 is 15 amino acids long. The CDR3 reads CASSGAGTGGEKLFF.

V is TRBV20-1 and J is TRBJ1-5. The CDR3 contains 12 residues. Germline CDR1 DFQATT, CDR2 SNEGSKA (reference sequence). The chain's CDR3 is CSASFSNQPQHF.

The rearrangement joins TRBV29-1 to TRBJ1-4; TCRdb picks TRBD1, but there is no DNA to check that call. Germline lookup yields CDR1 SQVTM and CDR2 ANQGSEA. The CDR3 runs to 12 residues. CDR3 residues: CSVRDGNEKLFF.

This chain uses TRBV19 with TRBJ1-6. Germline assignment: CDR1 LNHDA and CDR2 SQIVND (reference sequence). The CDR3 consists of 12 residues. CDR3 in amino acids: CASMGGSSPLHF.

The chain uses TRBV4-2 and TRBJ1-2. Germline V gives CDR1 LGHNA, CDR2 YNFKEQ. The CDR3 sequence is 12 residues long. The CDR3 sequence is CASSQDAYGYTF.

The rearrangement uses TRBV5-1 and TRBJ2-1. Germline assignment: CDR1 SGHRS and CDR2 YFSETQ. The CDR3 covers 12 residues. CDR3 sequence reads: CASSKSEDEQFF.

The V gene is TRBV12-3 or TRBV12-4, the J gene TRBJ1-4. This CDR3 is 13 amino acids long. Here the CDR3 reads CASSRVWGEKLFF.

J is TRBJ2-1 and V is TRBV5-1. CDR3 length equals 14 residues. The germline V gene has CDR1 SGHRS and CDR2 YFSETQ. CDR3 protein: CASSFFGSHNEQFF.

The chain links TRBV6-5 to TRBJ1-6. Germline lookup yields CDR1 MNHEY and CDR2 SVGAGI. The CDR3 is made up of 17 amino acids. The CDR3 is CASSYPQGSSYNSPLHF.

V gene TRBV6-2 or TRBV6-3 combines with J gene TRBJ2-7; TCRdb names TRBD1, which stays unverified in the absence of DNA. The V gene's germline CDR1 is MNHEY and CDR2 SVGEGT. The CDR3 totals 11 residues. The CDR3 here is CASTNGGEQYF.

The CDR3 here is CASSLVGVGGPIQETQYF. This chain joins TRBV7-8 and TRBJ2-5; without DNA, the TCRdb call of TRBD1 cannot be checked. The CDR3 has 18 residues. Germline CDR1 SGHVS, CDR2 FQNEAQ.

The chain uses TRBV7-2 and TRBJ1-5; TCRdb's D gene call, TRBD1, goes unchecked for lack of DNA. Germline CDR1 reads SGHTA; CDR2 reads FQGNSA. The CDR3 covers 15 residues. The CDR3 sequence: CASSLRQGGDQPQHF.

The chain combines TRBV28 with TRBJ2-1; TCRdb calls TRBD2, which cannot be checked without DNA. CDR1 and CDR2 (germline): MDHEN, SYDVKM. This CDR3 has 17 residues. Here the CDR3 reads CASSLSGGVGPYNEQFF.